These 7 T cell receptor beta chains came from one sample sequenced in a study of Graves' ophthalmopathy and Graves' hyperthyroidism. Amplification of TCR beta CDR3 regions used RNA transcripts. Second-round multiplex PCR came after first-round RT-PCR with HTBI primers. TCRdb passed the multiplex PCR reads through MiXCR, listing each CDR3 protein once. Among over a million distinct CDR3 sequences listed, about 35% were seen once. Sequenced input: peripheral blood or thyroid tissue (not recorded which). These receptors were obtained from an adult man with Graves' hyperthyroidism.

Ten or more counts support this clonotype. The CDR3 nucleotides are TGTGCCAGCAGCTTAGCGGGACAGGGGGCCCTTTACGAGCAGTACTTC. Encoded protein: CASSLAGQGALYEQYF. V gene TRBV7-8 combines with J gene TRBJ2-7, with 12 bases identical to TRBD1. Germline CDR1 and CDR2: SGHVS and FQNEAQ. Losses at the gene ends were 0 bases for V and 4 bases for J; bases not matched to a gene: 4. The CDR3 consists of 16 residues.

This clonotype was detected only a few times. V usage is TRBV2 and J usage is TRBJ2-5, with 7 bases identical to TRBD2. From germline, CDR1 is SNHLY and CDR2 FYNNEI. V was clipped by 2 bases and J by 7 bases; unmatched bases: 4. The CDR3 runs 13 residues. CDR3 region: CASSESGRRTQYF. CDR3 bases: TGTGCCAGCAGTGAATCCGGGAGGCGGACCCAGTACTTC.

In regard to this clonotype: This may come from a read error, since a much larger clone is one base off. The J gene is TRBJ1-2, the V gene TRBV9; 9 bases are a match to TRBD1. Looked up from germline, CDR1 is SGDLS and CDR2 is YYNGEE. The CDR3 has 14 amino acids. Trimming removed 2 bases from V and 8 bases from J; junction bases left unmatched: 7. CDR3 in DNA: TGTGCCAGCAGCGTGGGGACAGGGAAGGAGGGCTACACCTTC. Its protein product is CASSVGTGKEGYTF.

V and J are TRBV5-1 and TRBJ1-2; 7 bases match TRBD1. CDR3 size: 14 residues. CDR1 and CDR2 from the germline V gene are SGHRS and YFSETQ. V was pared by 9 bases and J by 5 bases, with 13 bases of the junction left unmatched. DNA of the CDR3: TGCGCCACCAAAACGGACAGGAACTCGTATGGCTACACCTTC. Encoded protein: CATKTDRNSYGYTF.

CDR3 nucleotides: TGTGCCAGCAGGTCTGGGACAGGCCGCGACGAGCAGTACTTC. This encodes CASRSGTGRDEQYF. The J gene is TRBJ2-7, the V gene TRBV7-8; 8 positions match TRBD1. Trimming at V came to 6 bases and at J to 5 bases, leaving 9 bases not matched to a gene. The germline V gene has CDR1 SGHVS and CDR2 FQNEAQ. This CDR3 region has 14 residues. Filled out from reference TRBV7-8 and TRBJ2-7, the complete variable domain reads GAGVSQSPRYKVAKRGQDVALRCDPISGHVSLFWYQQALGQGPEFLTYFQNEAQLDKSGLPSDRFFAERPEGSVSTLKIQRTQQEDSAVYLCASRSGTGRDEQYFGPGTRLTVT.

CDR3 sequence reads: CASSQAGVNRNTEAFF. The DNA of the CDR3 is TGTGCCAGCAGCCAAGCAGGGGTTAATAGGAACACTGAAGCTTTCTTT. The genes are TRBV3-1 and TRBJ1-1, with a tentative D call TRBD1 (6 bases). The CDR3 has 16 residues. Trimming left V 1 base short and J 1 base short, with 13 bases between. Per germline, CDR1 LGHDT and CDR2 YNNKEL (reference sequence).

This clonotype was counted ten times or more. Compared with germline, one end of the junction differs, possibly owing to a read error. The V call is TRBV10-3, the J call TRBJ2-7; 8 nucleotides agree with TRBD1. The CDR3 runs to 13 residues. From germline, CDR1 is ENHRY and CDR2 SYGVKD. DNA of the CDR3: TGTGCCATCAAGGAACAGGGGGATTACGTGCAGTACTTC. Translating gives CAIKEQGDYVQYF.